This T cell receptor beta chain was identified during a study of blood T cells in healthy people across ages. Next came a second PCR, run for roughly 7 to 12 cycles, which used a sample-barcoded 5' primer along with a J-beta primer mix. TCRdb reprocessed the 5' RACE reads with MiXCR, giving one entry per CDR3 protein. The sample carries about 540,000 distinct CDR3 sequences, approximately 25% recorded once. V lost 2 bases to trimming and J lost 2 bases, with 19 bases between them. CDR1 and CDR2 (germline): MNHEY, SVGAGI. The CDR3 length is 18 residues. This sample also appeared in a second study, on T cells of mothers and their children.

The chain is built from TRBV6-5 and TRBJ1-5; D possibly corresponds to TRBD1 (6 bases). Sequencing used blood. This TCR came from a boy between 5 and 17 years old in good health. The CDR3 DNA reads TGTGCCAGCAGTTACCCGAGGACAGCTGGGGGGGGCAATCAGCCCCAGCATTTT. Amino acid sequence: CASSYPRTAGGGNQPQHF.